One and the same sample provided the 6 T cell receptor beta chains below, sequenced in a study of siplizumab effects on memory and regulatory T cells. Clones were sequenced by immunoSEQ multiplex PCR, and TCRdb holds only the in-frame ones, with some missing. The sample shows around 100,000 clones, 94% of them seen only once. The sample was non-Treg CD4+ T cells sorted from blood. The receptors were sampled from a human donor in good health.

The chain recombines TRBV15 with TRBJ1-5; no clear D. The CDR3 runs 14 residues. From germline, CDR1 is LNHNV and CDR2 YYDKDF (reference sequence). Trimming removed 4 bases at V and 4 bases at J, with 11 bases between. CDR3 residues: CATSIKLGNQPQHF. The DNA of the CDR3 is TGTGCCACCAGCATCAAGTTAGGGAATCAGCCCCAGCATTTT.

The V call is TRBV27, the J call TRBJ2-7, with unresolved D. CDR1 is MNHEY and CDR2 is SMNVEV in the germline V gene (reference sequence). This CDR3 region has 15 residues. V was pared by 6 bases and J by 2 bases, with 17 bases between. DNA of the CDR3: TGTGCCAGCAGCCGATACACCTCCCGTCCCTACGAGCAGTACTTC. Protein sequence: CASSRYTSRPYEQYF.

This CDR3 reads CASSADRGNTDTQYF. In nucleotides, the CDR3 is TGTGCCAGCAGCGCGGACAGGGGGAACACAGATACGCAGTATTTT. This chain uses TRBV5-4 with TRBJ2-3; TRBD1 matches 10 bases. CDR1 SGHNT and CDR2 YYREEE come from the germline V gene (reference sequence). There are 15 residues in the CDR3. J lost 2 bases, V lost 4 bases, and 4 bases had no gene match. Filled out from reference TRBV5-4 and TRBJ2-3, the complete variable domain reads ETGVTQSPTHLIKTRGQQVTLRCSSQSGHNTVSWYQQALGQGPQFIFQYYREEENGRGNFPPRFSGLQFPNYSSELNVNALELDDSALYLCASSADRGNTDTQYFGPGTRLTVL.

The V gene is TRBV5-6, the J gene TRBJ2-3; 8 bases are shared with TRBD2. V was clipped by 4 bases and J by 7 bases; unmatched bases: 14. Germline-derived CDR1 and CDR2 are SGHDT and YYEEEE. The CDR3 is 16 amino acids. As DNA, the CDR3 is TGTGCCAGCAGCGGGGACACTAGCGGAAAGGGATATACGCAGTATTTT. Its translation: CASSGDTSGKGYTQYF.

The J gene is TRBJ2-1, the V gene TRBV5-1, with a possible D match to TRBD2 (6 bases). The CDR3 extends over 15 amino acids. Germline CDR1 is SGHRS and CDR2 is YFSETQ. Trimming pared 1 base from V and 10 bases from J, leaving 18 bases between. CDR3 sequence (DNA): TGCGCCAGCAGCTTGCTTCTCTCGGGAGACGGGGAGCAGTTCTTC. Residues: CASSLLLSGDGEQFF.

This sequence joins TRBV28 and TRBJ2-7; 8 bases align to TRBD2. V was clipped by 6 bases and J by 4 bases; unmatched bases: 2. CDR1 and CDR2 from the germline V gene are MDHEN and SYDVKM. This CDR3 has 12 residues. The CDR3 protein is CASSRGGYEQYF. CDR3 nucleotides: TGTGCCAGCAGCCGGGGGGGGTACGAGCAGTACTTC.